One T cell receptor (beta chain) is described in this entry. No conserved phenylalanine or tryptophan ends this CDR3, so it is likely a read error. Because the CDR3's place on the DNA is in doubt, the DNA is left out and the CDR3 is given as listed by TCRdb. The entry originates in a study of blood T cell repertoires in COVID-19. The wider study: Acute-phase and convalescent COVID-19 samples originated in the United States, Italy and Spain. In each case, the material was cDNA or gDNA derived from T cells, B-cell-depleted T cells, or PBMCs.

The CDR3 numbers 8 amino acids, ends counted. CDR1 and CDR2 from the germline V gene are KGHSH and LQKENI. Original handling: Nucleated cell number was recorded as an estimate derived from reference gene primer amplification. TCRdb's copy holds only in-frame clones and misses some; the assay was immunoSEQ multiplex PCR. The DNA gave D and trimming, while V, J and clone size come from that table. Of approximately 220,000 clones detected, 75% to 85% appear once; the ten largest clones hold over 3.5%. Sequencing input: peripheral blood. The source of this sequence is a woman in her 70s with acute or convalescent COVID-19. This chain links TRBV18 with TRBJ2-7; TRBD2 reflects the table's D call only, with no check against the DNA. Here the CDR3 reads CASSPYEN.